The 2 T cell receptor beta chains presented below share a single source sample, sequenced in a study of T-cell reconstitution after alpha-beta-depleted transplantation in children. The library targeted TCRbeta and was prepared with unique molecular identifiers. TCRdb reprocessed the PCR reads via MiXCR and lists one record per CDR3 protein. The table has about 200,000 distinct CDR3 sequences, approximately 14% seen once. The sequenced sample was PBMCs from the stem cell graft donor, obtained from the stem cell graft. These receptor sequences come from a human donor who donated a stem cell graft to a child with acute lymphoblastic leukemia.

The chain couples TRBV19 to TRBJ2-1, with 14 bases lining up with TRBD2. CDR3 length: 15 residues. V was clipped by 6 bases and J by 9 bases; unmatched bases: 7. Germline CDR1 LNHDA, CDR2 SQIVND (reference sequence). The CDR3 coding sequence is TGTGCCAGTAGCGGGACTAGCGGGAGCCCCGGTGAGCAGTTCTTC. Protein: CASSGTSGSPGEQFF. Full variable domain (outside the CDR3, taken from reference TRBV19 and TRBJ2-1): DGGITQSPKYLFRKEGQNVTLSCEQNLNHDAMYWYRQDPGQGLRLIYYSQIVNDFQKGDIAEGYSVSREKKESFPLTVTSAQKNPTAFYLCASSGTSGSPGEQFFGPGTRLTVL.

This clonotype was seen repeatedly, ten times or more. This rearrangement joins TRBV5-1 to TRBJ2-2, with TRBD2 matching over 11 bases. The CDR3 covers 19 residues. CDR1 SGHRS and CDR2 YFSETQ come from the germline V gene. V dropped 3 bases and J dropped 3; count of bases not matched to a gene: 13. The CDR3 loop is CASSSTSTTSGRHTGELFF. The CDR3 region has the DNA TGCGCCAGCAGCTCGACCAGCACTACTAGCGGGAGACACACCGGGGAGCTGTTTTTT.